Shown below are 15 T cell receptor beta chains from a single sample sequenced in a study of blood T cells in healthy people across ages. For the second PCR, which ran for about 7 to 12 cycles, a sample-barcoded 5' primer and a J-beta primer mix were used. TCRdb re-called the 5' RACE reads through MiXCR, storing one row per CDR3 protein. The sample has 1.4 million to 1.5 million distinct CDR3 sequences, around 39% seen once; the top ten hold roughly 7.7%. Sequenced material: blood. These receptor sequences come from a young woman in good health.

The rearrangement uses TRBV7-3 and TRBJ2-3; D is possibly TRBD2 (5 bases). V gave up 4 bases and J gave up 13 bases, with 18 bases separating them. The CDR3 spans 13 residues. Germline CDR1 is SGHTA and CDR2 is FQGTGA. The CDR3 region has the DNA TGTGCCAGCAGCTCGGACTCTCCCCCGGTGAAGTATTTT. The encoded protein is CASSSDSPPVKYF.

This clonotype was recorded only once. V is TRBV7-3 and J is TRBJ2-1; perhaps TRBD1 as D (5 bases). V was shortened by 2 bases and J by 8 bases, with 16 bases between the two germline ends. Germline-derived CDR1 and CDR2 are SGHTA and FQGTGA. The CDR3 runs 15 residues. The CDR3 sequence is CASSLGRANDDEQFF. CDR3 nucleotides: TGTGCCAGCAGCTTAGGCAGGGCTAACGACGATGAGCAGTTCTTC.

The chain carries TRBV27 and TRBJ1-2; possible D gene TRBD1, 6 bases. Germline CDR1 is MNHEY and CDR2 is SMNVEV (reference sequence). CDR3 length equals 13 residues. Trimming removed 5 bases at V and 5 bases at J, with 12 bases between. CDR3 sequence: CASSTHREYGYTF. The CDR3 DNA is TGTGCCAGCAGTACCCACAGGGAGTATGGCTACACCTTC.

This chain uses TRBV4-1 with TRBJ2-5; 14 nucleotides match TRBD2. V was pared by 4 bases and J by 11 bases, with 15 bases of the junction left unmatched. CDR1 and CDR2 from the germline V gene are MGHRA and YSYEKL. This CDR3 spans 17 amino acids. CDR3 in DNA: TGCGCCAGCAGCCCTCGGACTAGCGGGGGGCCAAGCAATGAGCAGTACTTC. As protein: CASSPRTSGGPSNEQYF.

The rearrangement links TRBV20-1 to TRBJ2-7, with 10 nucleotides matching TRBD2. Per germline, CDR1 DFQATT and CDR2 SNEGSKA (reference sequence). V lost 0 bases, J lost 1 base, and 3 bases stayed unmatched. This CDR3 has 15 amino acids. For the CDR3, the DNA is TGCAGTGCTAGAGATGCACTAGCGGGATCCTACGAGCAGTACTTC. Protein sequence: CSARDALAGSYEQYF.

This clonotype was seen a few times. V gene TRBV20-1 combines with J gene TRBJ2-1; no firm D call. Germline V lookup: CDR1 DFQATT, CDR2 SNEGSKA (reference sequence). CDR3 size: 10 residues. The V gene lost 3 bases and the J gene lost 10 bases, with 7 bases spanning the gap. The CDR3 here is CSARRQEQFF. For the CDR3, the DNA is TGCAGTGCTAGGCGACAAGAGCAGTTCTTC.

This rearrangement joins TRBV6-2 or TRBV6-3 to TRBJ1-5; no clear D gene. Germline loops: CDR1 MNHEY, CDR2 SVGEGT. Trimming took 6 bases from V and 9 from J, leaving 15 bases between them. This CDR3 spans 13 amino acids. The CDR3 DNA follows: TGTGCCAGCAGAATCGACCCCTATCGGCCCCAGCATTTT. Translated, it gives CASRIDPYRPQHF.

V usage is TRBV20-1 and J usage is TRBJ2-7, with D perhaps TRBD2 (5 bases). Germline CDR1 is DFQATT and CDR2 is SNEGSKA (reference sequence). The V gene lost 6 bases and the J gene lost 0 bases, with 12 bases spanning the gap. This CDR3 is 13 amino acids long. The CDR3 DNA follows: TGCAGTGCCATAGCGTCTAACTCCTACGAGCAGTACTTC. Protein: CSAIASNSYEQYF.

This clonotype has a handful of counts. The chain is built from TRBV29-1 and TRBJ1-1; 7 bases match TRBD1. J gave up 5 bases and V 7 bases, and 10 bases lay outside the gene matches. The length of the CDR3 is 13 residues. Germline V CDR1 and CDR2: SQVTM, ANQGSEA. DNA of the CDR3: TGCAGCGCCGGGAGACAGGGACAGACTGAAGCTTTCTTT. Translation: CSAGRQGQTEAFF.

This clonotype was recorded once. The CDR3 bases are TGTGCCAGCAGCCAAGTAGGCGGTGCCAGCCCCTACGAGCAGTACTTC. It is translated as CASSQVGGASPYEQYF. V is TRBV3-1 and J is TRBJ2-7; D remains ambiguous. The germline V gene encodes CDR1 LGHDT and CDR2 YNNKEL (reference sequence). The CDR3 extends over 16 amino acids. The ends were cut back, 1 base at V and 2 bases at J, with 15 bases in the middle.

This chain links TRBV7-6 with TRBJ2-7, with D hard to call. Trimming shortened V by 1 base and J by 1 base, and 11 bases separated the two germline ends. The CDR3 has 15 amino acids. Germline V gene data show CDR1 as SGHVS and CDR2 as FNYEAQ. The CDR3 nucleotides read TGTGCCAGCAGCTTAGGAGCCGCATCGTCCTACGAGCAGTACTTC. It encodes CASSLGAASSYEQYF.

As to this clonotype: Given a much more abundant clone one base away, this may be a read error. This chain connects TRBV10-3 to TRBJ1-5, with D tentatively TRBD1 (5 bases). The germline V and J ends were trimmed by 0 bases and 4 bases, with 16 bases remaining between them. Germline values: CDR1 ENHRY, CDR2 SYGVKD. The CDR3 length is 17 residues. Here the CDR3 reads CAISESYADKDNQPQHF. The CDR3 DNA reads as TGTGCCATCAGTGAGTCTTATGCGGACAAAGATAATCAGCCCCAGCATTTT.

This chain uses TRBV7-9 with TRBJ2-1; TRBD2 agrees at 7 bases. The J call may be in error: the DNA end matches TRBJ2-7 better. The CDR3 has 17 amino acids. In germline, CDR1 is SEHNR, CDR2 FQNEAQ (reference sequence). CDR3 sequence (DNA): TGTGCCAGCACCCAGCAAGGGGCTAGCGGCTCCTACAATGAGCAGTACTTC. Amino acids: CASTQQGASGSYNEQYF.

This clonotype was recorded only once. This chain links TRBV6-1 with TRBJ1-2; 9 bases fit TRBD1. The CDR3 covers 12 residues. Germline-derived CDR1 and CDR2 are MNHNS and SASEGT. Unmatched junction bases numbered 3, after V lost 3 bases and J lost 10 bases. For the CDR3, the DNA is TGTGCCAGCAGTGACCGGGACAGGGACTACACCTTC. Translation: CASSDRDRDYTF.

This clonotype was recorded a few times. Here the CDR3 reads CAITVQGGSEAFF. CDR3 bases: TGTGCCATCACCGTACAGGGGGGAAGTGAAGCTTTCTTT. The J gene is TRBJ1-1, the V gene TRBV10-3, with 8 bases fitting TRBD1. After removal of 7 bases from V and 7 bases from J, the junction contained 8 bases not matched to a gene. Germline CDR1 ENHRY, CDR2 SYGVKD. The CDR3 runs to 13 residues.